A single sample gave rise to the 30 T cell receptor beta chains below, sequenced in a study of cytomegalovirus exposure and HLA in healthy donors. Researchers ran the PCR with 60 Vbeta and 13 Jbeta primers. The data were produced by immunoSEQ multiplex PCR, yet TCRdb's version contains in-frame clones alone and is incomplete. The table has roughly 160,000 clones, around 80% seen once; the top ten hold about 4.4%. What was sequenced was PBMCs. These receptors came from a man between 40 and 49 years old in good health and CMV-seronegative.

The rearrangement links TRBV4-3 to TRBJ1-1; 7 bases map to TRBD1. The CDR3 length is 19 residues. Germline V gene lookup returns CDR1 LGHNA and CDR2 YSLEER. After removal of 3 bases from V and 4 bases from J, the junction contained 20 bases not matched to a gene. CDR3 sequence reads: CASSQEPTGSGIMSTEAFF. Written as DNA, the CDR3 is TGCGCCAGCAGCCAGGAACCGACAGGGAGCGGTATCATGAGCACTGAAGCTTTCTTT.

This clone appeared a few times. The CDR3 spells CASSHPGTGKYEQYF. Here the CDR3 DNA reads TGCGCCAGCAGCCACCCCGGGACAGGGAAATACGAGCAGTACTTC. This rearrangement joins TRBV4-1 to TRBJ2-7; 9 nucleotides align to TRBD1. The V and J ends lost 3 bases and 4 bases, in that order; junction bases with no gene match: 7. The CDR3 is 15 residues long. Per germline, CDR1 MGHRA and CDR2 YSYEKL.

The chain has TRBV27 and TRBJ2-1; D gene uncertain. This CDR3 spans 17 amino acids. In germline, CDR1 is MNHEY, CDR2 SMNVEV (reference sequence). V was shortened by 1 base and J by 2 bases, with 15 bases between the two germline ends. As DNA, the CDR3 is TGTGCCAGCAGTTTATTTTCGCGTCGGTTAACCTACAATGAGCAGTTCTTC. This sequence encodes CASSLFSRRLTYNEQFF.

This chain connects TRBV5-4 to TRBJ1-1, with D tentatively TRBD1 (6 bases). Trimming cost V 2 bases and J 0 bases, with 14 bases left between them. The germline V gene has CDR1 SGHNT and CDR2 YYREEE (reference sequence). This CDR3 has 16 amino acids. The CDR3 is CASSLISGVLNTEAFF. CDR3 in DNA: TGTGCCAGCAGCTTAATCTCAGGGGTCTTGAACACTGAAGCTTTCTTT.

The V gene is TRBV7-3, the J gene TRBJ2-1, with TRBD1 identical over 7 bases. Germline trimming cut 2 bases from V and 0 bases from J; bases unmatched to any gene: 1. CDR3 length equals 15 residues. Germline V CDR1 and CDR2: SGHTA, FQGTGA. The CDR3 loop is CASSLSGGSYNEQFF. CDR3 coding DNA: TGTGCCAGCAGCTTATCAGGGGGCTCCTACAATGAGCAGTTCTTC.

The chain uses TRBV5-1 and TRBJ2-2; 16 nucleotides match TRBD2. The CDR3 runs to 16 residues. V lost 6 bases, J lost 4 bases, and 3 bases stayed unmatched. The germline V gene has CDR1 SGHRS and CDR2 YFSETQ. For the CDR3, the DNA is TGCGCCAGCACGGGACTAGCGGGGGGGGTCACCGGGGAGCTGTTTTTT. Residues: CASTGLAGGVTGELFF.

The chain uses TRBV9 and TRBJ2-1, with 12 nucleotides matching TRBD2. In germline, CDR1 is SGDLS, CDR2 YYNGEE. This CDR3 has 15 amino acids. J lost 2 bases, V lost 4 bases, and 1 base had no gene match. The CDR3 here is CASSRTSGTYNEQFF. The CDR3 bases are TGTGCCAGCAGCCGGACTAGCGGGACCTACAATGAGCAGTTCTTC.

The CDR3 is CATSGPTGSYEQYF. The CDR3 bases are TGTGCCACCTCGGGTCCGACGGGCTCCTACGAGCAGTACTTC. The chain combines TRBV19 with TRBJ2-7; D remains unclear. CDR3 length equals 14 residues. Germline-derived CDR1 and CDR2 are LNHDA and SQIVND (reference sequence). Between the trimmed V and J ends, which lost 10 bases and 0 bases, there was a span of 16 bases. Filled out from reference TRBV19 and TRBJ2-7, the complete variable domain reads DGGITQSPKYLFRKEGQNVTLSCEQNLNHDAMYWYRQDPGQGLRLIYYSQIVNDFQKGDIAEGYSVSREKKESFPLTVTSAQKNPTAFYLCATSGPTGSYEQYFGPGTRLTVT.

The J gene is TRBJ1-6, the V gene TRBV30; D remains unclear. The germline V gene encodes CDR1 GTSNPN and CDR2 SVGIG (reference sequence). This CDR3 is 17 amino acids long. V was pared by 4 bases and J by 7 bases, with 23 bases between. The CDR3 nucleotides read TGTGCCTGGAACTTGCAGGTCCCCCAAACGGGGAATTCACCCCTCCACTTT. It translates to CAWNLQVPQTGNSPLHF.

This clone was recorded a few times. V and J are TRBV5-6 and TRBJ1-1; D is unresolved. Trimming pared 1 base from V and 2 bases from J, leaving 15 bases between. There are 16 residues in the CDR3. Germline V lookup: CDR1 SGHDT, CDR2 YYEEEE. The CDR3 DNA is TGTGCCAGCAGCTTGAACTCCTTCTCAAGCAACACTGAAGCTTTCTTT. It yields the protein CASSLNSFSSNTEAFF.

The sample holds one count of this clone. The chain is built from TRBV4-2 and TRBJ2-1; the D gene is possibly TRBD2 (5 bases). Germline V gene sequence: CDR1 LGHNA, CDR2 YNFKEQ. Trimming removed 1 base at V and 0 bases at J, with 7 bases between. The CDR3 loop spans 15 amino acids. In DNA form, the CDR3 reads TGTGCCAGCAGCCAAGTAGCGAGCTCCTACAATGAGCAGTTCTTC. Residues: CASSQVASSYNEQFF.

The gene calls are TRBV6-1 and TRBJ1-1; no firm D call. CDR1 is MNHNS, CDR2 SASEGT, per germline. This CDR3 region has 11 residues. V gave up 10 bases and J gave up 5 bases, with 11 bases separating them. CDR3 bases: TGTGCCACACTCCGGGTGACTGAAGCTTTCTTT. Protein: CATLRVTEAFF.

This chain uses TRBV5-8 with TRBJ2-5, with TRBD1 identical over 9 bases. With V trimmed by 4 bases and J by 9 bases, 16 bases remained unmatched. The germline gives CDR1 SGHTS, CDR2 YDEGEE. The CDR3 totals 16 residues. CDR3 amino acids: CASSIPPGTGRMAQYF. The CDR3 DNA sequence: TGTGCCAGCAGCATTCCTCCCGGGACAGGGCGAATGGCCCAGTACTTC.

The genes are TRBV29-1 and TRBJ2-2; possibly TRBD1 for D (6 bases). CDR1 and CDR2 (germline): SQVTM, ANQGSEA. CDR3 length equals 14 residues. Trimming stripped 6 bases from V and 3 bases from J, with 14 bases between. The CDR3 here is CSVGEYRDTGELFF. For the CDR3, the DNA is TGCAGCGTAGGGGAGTACAGGGACACCGGGGAGCTGTTTTTT.

There are a few counts of this clone. V is TRBV5-8 and J is TRBJ2-5; 7 nucleotides line up with TRBD2. CDR3 length equals 14 residues. Germline V gene lookup returns CDR1 SGHTS and CDR2 YDEGEE. V shed 1 base, J shed 4 bases, and the junction held 4 bases outside the gene matches. As DNA, the CDR3 is TGTGCCAGCAGCTTGAGACTAGCACGAGAGACCCAGTACTTC. The encoded protein is CASSLRLARETQYF.

The genes are TRBV5-6 and TRBJ1-6; D is possibly TRBD1 (5 bases). The CDR3 totals 17 residues. Trimming removed 2 bases at V and 6 bases at J, with 18 bases between. CDR1 is SGHDT, CDR2 YYEEEE, per germline. The CDR3 loop is CASSFRVGGQGNSPLHF. CDR3 DNA: TGTGCCAGCAGCTTTCGCGTAGGTGGGCAGGGTAATTCACCCCTCCACTTT.

This sequence joins TRBV19 and TRBJ1-2; 10 bases agree with TRBD1. CDR1 is LNHDA and CDR2 is SQIVND in the germline V gene (reference sequence). V gave up 5 bases and J gave up 4 bases; unmatched junction bases: 7. The CDR3 contains 15 residues. The CDR3 bases are TGTGCCAGTAGTTCACCGGGACAGGGGACCTATGGCTACACCTTC. Its protein is CASSSPGQGTYGYTF.

This rearrangement joins TRBV6-5 to TRBJ1-6; 7 positions match TRBD1. Unmatched junction bases numbered 5, after V lost 5 bases and J lost 13 bases. Germline CDR1 reads MNHEY; CDR2 reads SVGAGI. The CDR3 runs to 12 residues. CDR3 protein: CASSPTGRPLHF. DNA of the CDR3: TGTGCCAGCAGTCCGACAGGGCGGCCCCTCCACTTT.

The V gene is TRBV6-5, the J gene TRBJ1-4, with 10 bases lining up with TRBD1. After removal of 7 bases from V and 7 bases from J, the junction contained 9 bases not matched to a gene. This CDR3 spans 15 amino acids. In germline, CDR1 is MNHEY, CDR2 SVGAGI. The CDR3 DNA reads TGTGCCAGCAAACCTATGGGACAGGGGACTGAAAAACTGTTTTTT. Amino acids: CASKPMGQGTEKLFF.

V is TRBV27 and J is TRBJ2-3; 8 bases fit TRBD1. Trimming took 5 bases from V and 5 from J; bases not matched to a gene: 12. CDR1 MNHEY and CDR2 SMNVEV come from the germline V gene (reference sequence). This CDR3 has 16 residues. For the CDR3, the DNA is TGTGCCAGCAGTGGTACAGGGGGTGGACTGGTAGATACGCAGTATTTT. Amino acid sequence: CASSGTGGGLVDTQYF.

The chain uses TRBV19 and TRBJ2-2; 7 nucleotides agree with TRBD1. CDR3 length: 15 amino acids. Germline lookup yields CDR1 LNHDA and CDR2 SQIVND (reference sequence). V was clipped by 5 bases and J by 7 bases; unmatched bases: 10. CDR3: CASSQKTGAGGELFF. The CDR3 DNA reads as TGTGCCAGTAGTCAGAAAACAGGGGCTGGCGGGGAGCTGTTTTTT.

This clone was recorded a few times. The genes are TRBV5-4 and TRBJ1-1; TRBD1 aligns across 7 bases. V trimming: 0 bases; J trimming: 6 bases; junction bases outside the gene matches: 8. The CDR3 length is 15 residues. Germline CDR1 and CDR2: SGHNT and YYREEE (reference sequence). In DNA, the CDR3 is TGTGCCAGCAGCTTGGCCCCAGGGGGAGTCGCTGAAGCTTTCTTT. This sequence encodes CASSLAPGGVAEAFF.

V is TRBV13 and J is TRBJ2-1, with 13 nucleotides matching TRBD2. CDR3 length equals 17 residues. V was pared by 3 bases and J by 7 bases, with 9 bases of the junction left unmatched. The germline V gene has CDR1 PRHDT and CDR2 FYEKMQ (reference sequence). The CDR3 sequence: CASSFSSGLAGVNEQFF. The CDR3 DNA reads TGTGCCAGCAGCTTCTCGAGCGGACTAGCGGGGGTAAATGAGCAGTTCTTC.

V usage is TRBV6-9 and J usage is TRBJ2-5; TRBD2 matches 8 bases. Germline V gene data show CDR1 as MNHGY and CDR2 as SVAAGI. V lost 6 bases, J lost 3 bases, and 27 bases stayed unmatched. This CDR3 region has 21 residues. CDR3 residues: CASSPRQILRASGQREETQYF. CDR3 in DNA: TGTGCCAGCAGCCCCCGGCAGATTCTCAGGGCTAGCGGGCAGAGGGAAGAGACCCAGTACTTC.

This chain uses TRBV7-9 with TRBJ1-2; 9 nucleotides match TRBD1. The trim removed 4 bases at V and 2 bases at J, leaving 5 bases unmatched. There are 15 residues in the CDR3. Germline V gene lookup returns CDR1 SEHNR and CDR2 FQNEAQ (reference sequence). The DNA of the CDR3 is TGTGCCAGCAGCTCCCGGGACAGGGTGAACTATGGCTACACCTTC. Its translation: CASSSRDRVNYGYTF. The variable domain in full, with the rest retrieved from reference TRBV7-9 and TRBJ1-2, is DTGVSQNPRHKITKRGQNVTFRCDPISEHNRLYWYRQTLGQGPEFLTYFQNEAQLEKSRLLSDRFSAERPKGSFSTLEIQRTEQGDSAMYLCASSSRDRVNYGYTFGSGTRLTVV.

This chain connects TRBV7-9 to TRBJ2-7; D is perhaps TRBD2 (6 bases). V was shortened by 1 base and J by 3 bases, with 13 bases between the two germline ends. In germline, CDR1 is SEHNR, CDR2 FQNEAQ (reference sequence). The CDR3 contains 15 residues. CDR3 sequence (DNA): TGTGCCAGCAGCTTAGAAGGAGGAGGGGACTACGAGCAGTACTTC. As protein: CASSLEGGGDYEQYF.

This clone was found once. The chain has TRBV7-9 and TRBJ2-7; TRBD1 agrees at 12 bases. Germline lookup yields CDR1 SEHNR and CDR2 FQNEAQ (reference sequence). The V gene end was trimmed by 5 bases and the J gene end by 4 bases; junction bases not matched to a gene: 6. The CDR3 extends over 15 amino acids. The chain's CDR3 is CASSRGTGGAYEQYF. The DNA of the CDR3 is TGTGCCAGCAGCCGGGGGACAGGGGGCGCGTACGAGCAGTACTTC.

The gene calls are TRBV6-5 and TRBJ2-1; TRBD2 aligns across 8 bases. From germline, CDR1 is MNHEY and CDR2 SVGAGI. The junction had 9 bases not matched to a gene; V was cut back by 2 bases and J by 6 bases. CDR3 length: 16 residues. The DNA of the CDR3 is TGTGCCAGCAGTTACCTCAGCGGGGGCACCACCAATGAGCAGTTCTTC. It encodes CASSYLSGGTTNEQFF.

The chain uses TRBV7-9 and TRBJ1-1; 12 nucleotides match TRBD1. The germline V gene has CDR1 SEHNR and CDR2 FQNEAQ (reference sequence). This CDR3 comprises 16 residues. V lost 5 bases, J lost 8 bases, and 12 bases stayed unmatched. CDR3 region: CASSARSGTGGSEAFF. For the CDR3, the DNA is TGTGCCAGCAGCGCCCGATCCGGGACAGGGGGCTCGGAAGCTTTCTTT.

This chain connects TRBV10-3 to TRBJ2-7; D may be TRBD1 (7 bases). The CDR3 consists of 15 residues. The ends were cut back, 8 bases at V and 2 bases at J, with 19 bases in the middle. Germline V gives CDR1 ENHRY, CDR2 SYGVKD. The chain's CDR3 is CAIGLGGQGAYEQYF. CDR3 sequence (DNA): TGTGCCATCGGACTTGGAGGGCAGGGGGCCTACGAGCAGTACTTC.